What follows are 5 T cell receptor beta chains derived from one specimen sequenced in a study of T cells in localized non-small cell lung cancer. This table comes from immunoSEQ multiplex PCR, and its TCRdb copy is limited to in-frame clones, with some not included. This table has roughly 26,000 clones, 81% appearing once. Here the sequenced sample was peripheral blood, taken before any cancer treatment. These receptors came from a man aged 35-69 years with stage III squamous cell lung carcinoma.

The rearrangement links TRBV6-5 to TRBJ2-7; D remains ambiguous. Germline V gene lookup returns CDR1 MNHEY and CDR2 SVGAGI. V lost 0 bases to trimming and J lost 0 bases, with 9 bases between them. The CDR3 has 15 residues. CDR3 nucleotides: TGTGCCAGCAGTTACTCGATCGGCAACTCCTACGAGCAGTACTTC. Translating gives CASSYSIGNSYEQYF.

This clone has just one count. The chain uses TRBV11-2 and TRBJ1-4; 10 nucleotides match TRBD1. The CDR3 covers 14 residues. Germline assignment: CDR1 SGHAT and CDR2 FQNNGV. V trimming: 4 bases; J trimming: 6 bases; junction bases outside the gene matches: 2. The CDR3, as DNA: TGTGCCAGCAGCTATGGGACAGGGGATGAAAAACTGTTTTTT. Amino acids: CASSYGTGDEKLFF.

The J gene is TRBJ1-2, the V gene TRBV6-5, with a tentative D call TRBD1 (5 bases). Germline V CDR1 and CDR2: MNHEY, SVGAGI. Trimming shortened V by 4 bases and J by 3 bases, and 12 bases separated the two germline ends. The CDR3 spans 14 residues. The chain's CDR3 is CASSLTANYYGYTF. CDR3 nucleotides: TGTGCCAGCAGTTTGACAGCTAACTACTATGGCTACACCTTC.

The chain uses TRBV6-1 and TRBJ2-3; no clear D. The germline V and J ends were trimmed by 4 bases and 6 bases, with 8 bases remaining between them. There are 12 residues in the CDR3. Looked up from germline, CDR1 is MNHNS and CDR2 is SASEGT. The CDR3 spells CASSGTADTQYF. The CDR3 nucleotides are TGTGCCAGCAGTGGAACGGCTGATACGCAGTATTTT.

For the CDR3, the DNA is TGCAGCGTTGAGGGGGTCCCCGCCACACAGAGCACAGATACGCAGTATTTT. It specifies CSVEGVPATQSTDTQYF. This chain connects TRBV29-1 to TRBJ2-3, with D perhaps matching TRBD1 or TRBD2 (5 bases each). CDR1 is SQVTM and CDR2 is ANQGSEA in the germline V gene. The CDR3 contains 17 residues. Between the trimmed V and J ends, which lost 3 bases and 0 bases, there was a span of 19 bases.